This is a list of T cell receptor beta chains from one sample in a study of pediatric ulcerative colitis. Repertoires were generated with immunoSEQ multiplex PCR, while TCRdb's copy carries only in-frame clones and drops some. The sample has about 36,000 clones, around 73% seen once. Source material: gut tissue. All receptors come from a boy between 10 and 17 years old with moderate ulcerative colitis. Each CDR3 is given without its conserved first and last residue. Fields, in order: J gene, V gene, CDR3 protein.

TRBJ2-7,TRBV2,ASNGRRDRSYEQY
TRBJ1-3,TRBV10-3,AITQTASSGNTIY
TRBJ1-6,TRBV4-3,ASSQGGYSPLH
TRBJ1-6,TRBV5-4,AGGTGGGSYNSPLH
TRBJ1-2,TRBV15,ATSRGQGADYGYT
TRBJ1-1,TRBV2,ASGGQGATEAF
TRBJ2-1,TRBV7-9,ASSSSPGSESSYNEQF
TRBJ2-7,TRBV7-2,ASSLVFGGSRSYEQY
TRBJ1-2,TRBV18,ASSPPALQGNNYGYT
TRBJ1-1,TRBV28,ASSSYRDRGVRPEAF
TRBJ2-7,TRBV2,ASSEVLAGGEQY
TRBJ1-3,TRBV28,ASTPPGDSGNTIY
TRBJ2-1,TRBV7-9,ASSLDRERNEQF
TRBJ2-7,TRBV30,AWSAGGHEQY
TRBJ2-4,TRBV6-1,ASSDGLILAKNIQY
TRBJ2-1,TRBV6-1,ASIEGFLSYNEQF
TRBJ1-2,TRBV2,ASSEAGTGNYGYT
TRBJ2-1,TRBV28,ASTTAGGGGVDGNEQF
TRBJ2-3,TRBV5-1,ASRVRGDSTDTQY
TRBJ1-3,TRBV30,AWNRYSGNTIY
TRBJ2-7,TRBV28,ASSRQTAEQY
TRBJ2-2,TRBV14,ASSRGHTGELF
TRBJ1-2,TRBV7-2,ASSRDSMNYGYT
TRBJ1-2,TRBV6-5,ASSYRGRDYGYT
TRBJ1-2,TRBV5-6,ASSGTGPHDPGYT
TRBJ2-1,TRBV2,ASRSAGSYNEQF
TRBJ2-2,TRBV7-9,ASSSGMSGGAGELF
TRBJ2-7,TRBV19,ASSIRTGHYEQY
TRBJ2-1,TRBV4-3,ASSQELATEGYNEQF
TRBJ2-7,TRBV4-3,ASSQGKGSEQY
TRBJ2-5,TRBV28,ASSLLGTQYRETQY
TRBJ2-7,TRBV4-1,ASSQDLTEPAYEQY
TRBJ1-2,TRBV12-2,ASRLGVYGYT
TRBJ2-5,TRBV15,ATSRDPTSAQETQY
TRBJ2-7,TRBV7-9,ASSSRGGATSYEQY
TRBJ2-3,TRBV2,ASTLIDTQY
TRBJ1-2,TRBV11-2,ASSLVRDRAQGYT
TRBJ2-1,TRBV27,ASSLGLAGVDEQF
TRBJ2-1,TRBV6-4,ATPGSYNEQF
TRBJ2-1,TRBV5-8,ASSVSGTRDQEQF
TRBJ1-1,TRBV5-1,ASSVLLTGVDTEAF
TRBJ1-4,TRBV29-1,SVGGLSGEKLF
TRBJ1-1,TRBV5-5,ASSFHPGTGDTEAF
TRBJ2-3,TRBV5-1,ASTGRESTDTQY
TRBJ2-1,TRBV27,ASSPGYVHEQF
TRBJ2-3,TRBV11-3,ASSLEGQGTDTQY